This T cell receptor beta chain comes out of a study of cytomegalovirus exposure and HLA in healthy donors (dated by TCRdb to the late 2010s). In the study overall: In an earlier analysis of some 550 of the donors, 276 Gb of sequence data and just under 120 million unique TCR beta sequences from 180 million or so T cells were reported. Approximately 310 gigabases of sequencing data and 78 million or so unique TCR sequences were included in an early release covering roughly 700 HLA-typed donors. Of the 398 genotyped donors, 75% to 85% were placed in the genetic ancestry cluster associated with self-reported Caucasian donors. The study aimed to test whether signatures of past pathogen exposure could be identified by cataloging public T cell receptors. The study used immunosequencing to profile the T cell repertoires of approximately 690 subjects and linked those repertoires to cytomegalovirus serostatus. Along with the roughly 670-subject first cohort, a separate validation cohort of 120 different subjects was used. To predict cytomegalovirus infection status, the study brought together high-throughput TCR immunosequencing, statistical association of individual TCRs with disease status, and machine learning. To study patterns of TCR occurrence, a later analysis re-analyzed previously published TCR beta repertoires from hundreds of donors and added high-resolution HLA genotyping. Rather than drawing on any new phenotypic data, the later analysis identified candidate immune exposures from TCR beta sequences and the way those sequences occurred across donors. In an earlier analysis of 500 to 650 of the donors, high-throughput TCR beta sequencing was used to judge whether each TCR beta V gene segment behaved as functional or pseudogenic. Donor age, sex, ethnicity and CMV serostatus were compiled together with the repertoire data. Genome-wide SNP genotypes for about 60% of the roughly 700 donors were used in a later genetic analysis, which treated that subset as a discovery cohort. All discovery cohort repertoires had been generated on a single sequencing platform. Both class I and class II loci were covered by HLA typing, at four-digit resolution. Typing coverage varied by locus: about 620-630 donors for A, B, C, DRB1 and DQB1; roughly 510 for DQA1; 600 to 610 for DPA1; about 450 for DPB1. Roughly 5 DR-DQ haplotypes were handled as single units for association and clustering, since linkage in the cohort was strong. Among 398 genotyped donors of the cohort, an average of about 240,000 unique TCR beta nucleotide sequences were sequenced per donor, roughly a sixth of them non-productive. General findings and caveats noted by the study authors: According to a later analysis, TCR association rates differed among HLA loci, with DRB1 alleles showing the most associated TCRs and HLA-C alleles showing the fewest. A few of the identified cytomegalovirus-associated TCR beta chains were confirmed in vitro to be specific for cytomegalovirus antigens. Most CMV-associated TCR beta chains appeared to be HLA-restricted in a later analysis, and the HLA associations seemed to be driven largely by CMV exposure. CMV serostatus was the only immune exposure information available for the cohort. A cluster of highly shared sequence variants was judged likely to represent a technical artifact of the sequencing pipeline. Because counts were too low, 15 to 20 rarely observed V segments, including chromosome 9 orphons, were excluded from the earlier analysis of around 640 of the donors. The cohort was sequenced for TCR beta chains only, and without alpha or paired-chain data the features that could be detected were limited. Linkage disequilibrium might explain the correlated functional status among segregating V segments, but an unknown experimental factor could not be ruled out. Because the 87-base-pair reads could not distinguish some IMGT-functional V segments, including TRBV6-2 and TRBV6-3, those segments were excluded. The classifier was reported to diagnose cytomegalovirus status with high specificity and sensitivity in both the original and validation cohorts. In a later analysis, several top co-occurrence clusters were reported to appear linked to parvovirus B19, influenza, CMV and Epstein-Barr virus. In an earlier analysis of under 600 of the donors, most TCR beta V segments were observed in productive rearrangements about 87% or about 30% of the time, broadly matching IMGT annotations. At a false discovery rate of 0.05, a later analysis linked around 15,000 TCR beta sequences to specific HLA alleles. A later genetic analysis reported fewer N-insertions in productive TCRs among donors in an Asian-associated ancestry cluster than the roughly 620-donor mean. A further reported finding was that TCR beta sequences accurately predicted the HLA-A and HLA-B alleles for most subjects in the first cohort. Because HLA typing was unavailable for some donors at each locus, only the typed subset was used in association tests. Roughly uniform sequencing depth across donors was assumed in presence/absence analyses, although this assumption may not hold. While some public TCRs were present in many individuals, most TCR sequences turned up only very rarely across donors. A later analysis found that HLA-associated TCR beta chains were more clonally expanded and had lower generation probabilities than equally common non-associated chains. A later genetic analysis associated a missense DCLRE1C variant with V-gene and J-gene trimming of TCR beta chains, and an independent cohort replicated the association. The study listed 170 or so TCR beta chains as associated with cytomegalovirus. According to the authors, the approach could potentially be generalized to other disease states and immunological phenotypes. Assigning TCR associations to individual alleles was difficult when HLA alleles, especially DR and DQ, strongly co-occurred.

The CDR3 spans 12 residues, from the cysteine through the phenylalanine. Here the CDR3 DNA is all that survives: 36 bases in frame from base 1. CDR1 and CDR2 (MNHNY, SVGAGI) derive from the germline V gene (reference sequence). The cohort was made up of about 610 healthy bone marrow donors. All cohort members were sampled while nominally healthy, although unrecorded immune exposures were likely present. The donor tested CMV seronegative and was one of the 352 seronegative cohort members. A peripheral blood sample was collected from each donor, and TCR beta sequencing was performed on peripheral blood mononuclear cells. The Qiagen DNeasy Blood Extraction Kit was used to extract genomic DNA from the blood cell samples. The method was the immunoSEQ multiplex PCR assay. A mixture of 60 forward primers for TCR Vbeta segments and 13 reverse primers for TCR Jbeta segments was used in the multiplex PCR. The CDR3 region of rearranged TCR beta genes was amplified from genomic DNA with a multiplex PCR assay. The Illumina HiSeq System was used to sequence the amplified TCR beta libraries as 87-base-pair reads. The authors' pipeline ran thus. A later analysis tallied 75 million to 95 million unique TCR beta chains across the 700 or so repertoires, and approximately 12 million of those chains were shared by two or more donors. To remove PCR and sequencing errors, raw reads were error-corrected and collapsed into unique sequences using a nearest-neighbor algorithm that merged closely related sequences. CDR3 sequences were aligned to IMGT reference sequences to assign V, D and J gene segments. Each retained sequence needed at least a six-nucleotide match to both a V gene segment and a J gene segment. Rearrangements were classified as productive when the CDR3 lacked stop codons and remained in frame with V and J, and all other rearrangements were classified as non-productive. CDR3 was defined according to IMGT convention as the region running from the second conserved V-encoded cysteine to the conserved J-encoded phenylalanine. The earlier analysis of about 590 of the donors excluded sequences that lacked an unambiguous match to a single V gene segment. In an earlier analysis of around 600 of the donors, V segments were called functional above 56.7% productive rearrangements and were called segregating when the between-donor standard deviation exceeded 5%. A statistical classification framework was built for diagnosing cytomegalovirus status from the catalog of TCR beta chain sequences. In a later analysis, V and J genes were assigned by comparing TCR nucleotide sequences against IMGT/GENE-DB human TR gene sequences. A later analysis assigned CDR3 sequences and most-parsimonious VDJ recombination scenarios with the TCRdist pipeline. In a later analysis, each TCR beta chain was defined by its CDR3 amino acid sequence together with its V-gene family, and reads lacking a unique V-gene family were excluded. As a way to deal with suspected cross-contamination and a sequencing artifact, a later analysis dropped 450 to 700 nucleotide sequences that were highly shared and had low generation probability. In a later analysis, a clonal expansion index for each public chain was calculated from normalized within-repertoire ranks of inferred template counts. Generation probabilities in a later analysis came from a VDJ recombination model fitted to out-of-frame rearrangements, and those results were checked against IGoR. In a later analysis, TCR-TCR, TCR-HLA and TCR-CMV co-occurrence was scored with hypergeometric tests, and a repertoire-size bias correction was applied to TCR pairs. In a later analysis, false discovery rates were estimated by permuting HLA or CMV assignments 20 times. In a later analysis, co-occurring TCRs were grouped using DBSCAN, and TCRdist sequence similarity was added for clustering within HLA-allele-positive subsets. For co-occurrence clustering, repertoires with fewer than 30,000 or more than 120,000 public chains were excluded, along with 5 or 6 repertoires with anomalous nucleotide sharing. What TCRdb holds here is the immuneACCESS table cut down to in-frame rearrangements. Part of the clones is not present; checked against another copy, under half of the missing clones reflect an unresolved V gene, and the others are unexplained. V and J calls and clone size are given by that table; D and trimming were obtained from the DNA. Present in this sample are roughly 130,000 clones, 75% to 85% of which were seen just once. The ten largest account for 2.5% to 3.5% of the sample.

Regarding this clone: Its antigen is still unknown. At one of its ends the junction is not consistent with the germline gene, which may arise from a read error.

In this chain, TRBV6-6 is recombined with TRBJ2-7; possibly the D gene is TRBD2, per 7 matching bases. This clonotype originated in a male donor in good health and CMV-seronegative. Sequencing used PBMCs. DNA sequence: TGTGCCAGCAGTTACCGGGACACGGGACTAATTTTC. Translation gives CASSYRDTGLIF.